One sample yielded the 3 T cell receptor beta chains listed below, sequenced in a study of OX40 agonist ivuxolimab in advanced cancers. Clones were sequenced by immunoSEQ multiplex PCR, and TCRdb holds only the in-frame ones, with some missing. Among under 85,000 clones listed, roughly 85% were seen once. The material was CD4+ or CD8+ T cells sorted from blood, obtained in a trial of the OX40 agonist ivuxolimab. Source of these receptors: an adult with an advanced solid tumor such as melanoma, head and neck, liver or kidney cancer.

The V gene is TRBV10-3, the J gene TRBJ1-5; D is unresolved. The CDR3 is 15 amino acids. V was cut by 0 bases and J by 4 bases, with 10 bases left in between. Germline CDR1 and CDR2: ENHRY and SYGVKD. The CDR3 is CAISESTDGNQPQHF. CDR3 nucleotide sequence: TGTGCCATCAGTGAGTCGACCGACGGTAATCAGCCCCAGCATTTT.

This chain connects TRBV5-6 to TRBJ2-3; TRBD1 matches at 9 bases. This CDR3 comprises 15 residues. Trimming removed 4 bases from V and 5 bases from J; junction bases left unmatched: 8. Germline CDR1 is SGHDT and CDR2 is YYEEEE. The DNA for the CDR3 is TGTGCCAGCAGCACCAGACAGGGGGTGGGAGATACGCAGTATTTT. This codes for CASSTRQGVGDTQYF.

DNA for the CDR3: TGTGCCAGCAGCGTAGACCTCCTAGCGGGAGGTCAGAATGAGCAGTTCTTC. It codes for CASSVDLLAGGQNEQFF. The rearrangement uses TRBV9 and TRBJ2-1, with TRBD2 matching 11 bases. The ends lost 0 bases at V and 7 bases at J; junction bases unmatched: 9. Germline V lookup: CDR1 SGDLS, CDR2 YYNGEE. The CDR3 is 17 amino acids.